These 20 T cell receptor beta chains originate from one sample sequenced in a study of response to subunit inactivated influenza vaccine. One entry per CDR3 protein, called by TCRdb with MiXCR from the RT-PCR reads. The table shows approximately 490,000 distinct CDR3 sequences, with less than 7.5% occurring only once. The sample in question was PBMCs from blood, obtained roughly 24 months after vaccination. The receptors originated from a man aged 50 to 75 who received an inactivated influenza vaccine.

This clonotype has ten or more counts. This chain joins TRBV12-3 or TRBV12-4 and TRBJ1-5, with D possibly being TRBD1 (5 bases). The CDR3 covers 14 residues. V was trimmed by 7 bases and J by 6 bases, leaving 16 bases between them. CDR3 nucleotides: TGTGCCAGCACCGGAGGGGCGGCGGGTCAGCCCCAGCATTTT. Amino acids: CASTGGAAGQPQHF.

The CDR3 nucleotides are TGTGCCAGCAGTTACCGGAGCGGGGCAACTAATGAAAAACTGTTTTTT. Residues: CASSYRSGATNEKLFF. The J gene is TRBJ1-4, the V gene TRBV6-5; no clear D gene. The CDR3 length is 16 residues. V lost 2 bases and J 0 bases, leaving 10 bases between the germline ends. Germline values: CDR1 MNHEY, CDR2 SVGAGI.

This clonotype was detected a few times. The V gene is TRBV7-9, the J gene TRBJ2-1, with 7 bases fitting TRBD1. Germline V gene sequence: CDR1 SEHNR, CDR2 FQNEAQ (reference sequence). The CDR3 has 14 residues. Trimming at V came to 10 bases and at J to 6 bases, leaving 12 bases not matched to a gene. The CDR3 here is CAIFDRAQRNEQFF. The CDR3 DNA sequence: TGTGCCATCTTCGACAGGGCTCAGCGCAATGAGCAGTTCTTC.

This clonotype was recorded at least ten times. The V and J genes are TRBV5-1 and TRBJ2-1; D is uncertain. Trimming removed 0 bases at V and 3 bases at J, with 10 bases between. The CDR3 length is 15 residues. Germline V gene lookup returns CDR1 SGHRS and CDR2 YFSETQ. The CDR3 sequence: CASSLGAASYNEQFF. The CDR3 DNA follows: TGCGCCAGCAGCTTGGGTGCAGCCAGCTACAATGAGCAGTTCTTC.

This sequence joins TRBV28 and TRBJ2-7; maybe TRBD2 (6 bases). Germline CDR1 is MDHEN and CDR2 is SYDVKM. Trimming cost V 6 bases and J 3 bases, with 27 bases left between them. The length of the CDR3 is 18 residues. For the CDR3, the DNA is TGTGCCAGCAGCCCTGAAACGGGAGCACGTCGTCGGCTCTACGAGCAGTACTTC. Translation: CASSPETGARRRLYEQYF.

The rearrangement links TRBV6-2 or TRBV6-3 to TRBJ2-3, with D perhaps TRBD2 (6 bases). Germline CDR1 is MNHEY and CDR2 is SVGEGT. V was pared by 4 bases and J by 2 bases, with 13 bases between. This CDR3 comprises 15 residues. DNA of the CDR3: TGTGCCAGCAGTTCCCTCGGACTAATCACAGATACGCAGTATTTT. Translated, it gives CASSSLGLITDTQYF.

This clonotype was picked up many times. This chain uses TRBV10-3 with TRBJ2-1, with 9 bases aligning to TRBD2. Germline assignment: CDR1 ENHRY and CDR2 SYGVKD. CDR3 length: 15 amino acids. Unmatched junction bases numbered 7, after V lost 3 bases and J lost 7 bases. This CDR3 reads CAISDLSGRMNEQFF. The CDR3 DNA sequence: TGTGCCATCAGTGATCTAAGCGGGAGGATGAATGAGCAGTTCTTC.

The chain joins TRBV3-1 to TRBJ2-2; possibly TRBD2 for D (5 bases). CDR1 and CDR2 (germline): LGHDT, YNNKEL (reference sequence). The V end was cut by 4 bases, the J end by 2 bases, with 14 bases between. This CDR3 is built from 16 residues. CDR3 amino acids: CASSPVPGINTGELFF. In DNA, the CDR3 is TGTGCCAGCAGCCCAGTGCCGGGGATCAACACCGGGGAGCTGTTTTTT.

This chain joins TRBV2 and TRBJ1-1; maybe TRBD1 (5 bases). There are 13 residues in the CDR3. The V gene lost 6 bases and the J gene lost 2 bases, with 10 bases spanning the gap. The V gene's germline CDR1 is SNHLY and CDR2 FYNNEI. CDR3 region: CASRQVSNTEAFF. For the CDR3, the DNA is TGTGCCAGCAGACAGGTTTCTAACACTGAAGCTTTCTTT.

This chain connects TRBV20-1 to TRBJ2-5; D not resolved. The CDR3 is 13 amino acids. With 4 bases removed from V and 3 bases from J, the gap between germline ends came to 12 bases. CDR1 and CDR2 (germline): DFQATT, SNEGSKA (reference sequence). Written as DNA, the CDR3 is TGCAGTGCTATGCGTACGGAGAAAGAGACCCAGTACTTC. It codes for CSAMRTEKETQYF.

This clonotype came up a few times. V and J are TRBV20-1 and TRBJ2-1, with 9 bases fitting TRBD2. Germline V gives CDR1 DFQATT, CDR2 SNEGSKA (reference sequence). With 4 bases clipped from V and 9 bases from J, the junction kept 16 bases outside the gene matches. The CDR3 runs to 16 residues. The CDR3 DNA follows: TGCAGTGCTAATTGGCTAGCGGGGACCCGAGCGGCTGAGCAGTTCTTC. It encodes CSANWLAGTRAAEQFF.

This clonotype occurred a few times. The chain links TRBV9 to TRBJ2-2; TRBD2 matches at 9 bases. CDR1 is SGDLS, CDR2 YYNGEE, per germline. Trimming removed 4 bases from V and 6 bases from J; junction bases left unmatched: 7. The CDR3 is made up of 15 amino acids. The CDR3 coding sequence is TGTGCCAGCAGCTTTTATAGCGGGGGAGCCGGGGAGCTGTTTTTT. It translates to CASSFYSGGAGELFF.

This clonotype was detected ten times or more. The rearrangement links TRBV11-1 to TRBJ2-5; 9 positions agree with TRBD1. The germline V gene has CDR1 SGHAT and CDR2 FQDESV (reference sequence). V was clipped by 5 bases and J by 5 bases; unmatched bases: 21. The CDR3 covers 19 residues. The CDR3 region has the DNA TGTGCCAGCAGCAGTAAGACCGGGACAGGGCTTGATTTTCGGGAGACCCAGTACTTC. Translated: CASSSKTGTGLDFRETQYF.

The rearrangement links TRBV7-9 to TRBJ2-5; D may be TRBD1 (5 bases). This CDR3 is 16 amino acids long. V was trimmed by 0 bases and J by 0 bases, leaving 11 bases between them. Germline values: CDR1 SEHNR, CDR2 FQNEAQ (reference sequence). The CDR3 DNA is TGTGCCAGCAGCTTAGCGTCCAGGGTGTACCAAGAGACCCAGTACTTC. It translates to CASSLASRVYQETQYF.

The chain recombines TRBV28 with TRBJ2-7, with no clear D. Germline-derived CDR1 and CDR2 are MDHEN and SYDVKM. Trimming stripped 3 bases from V and 4 bases from J, with 10 bases between. This CDR3 contains 13 residues. The CDR3 nucleotides are TGTGCCAGCAGTTTCCAGGAAGCATACGAGCAGTACTTC. It yields the protein CASSFQEAYEQYF.

CDR3 region: CASSLYGSGANVLTF. In DNA form, the CDR3 reads TGTGCCAGCAGTTTATATGGCTCTGGGGCCAACGTCCTGACTTTC. The rearrangement joins TRBV27 to TRBJ2-6; D gene uncertain. Trimming shortened V by 1 base and J by 0 bases, and 4 bases separated the two germline ends. In germline, CDR1 is MNHEY, CDR2 SMNVEV (reference sequence). This CDR3 spans 15 amino acids.

Of note for this clonotype: Its ends do not fully match the called genes, so a read error is possible. This chain uses TRBV9 with TRBJ2-3, with a tentative D call TRBD1 (5 bases). The CDR3 is 12 amino acids. Germline CDR1 SGDLS, CDR2 YYNGEE. The chain's CDR3 is CASSEGLDMQYF. DNA for the CDR3: TGTGCCAGCAGCGAGGGGTTAGATATGCAGTATTTT.

This chain connects TRBV12-3 or TRBV12-4 to TRBJ2-5; 10 bases align to TRBD2. Trimming cost V 8 bases and J 5 bases; bases outside gene matches: 8. CDR3 length: 14 residues. Written as DNA, the CDR3 is TGTGCCAGCCGCCTAGCGGGAGTTTGGGAGACCCAGTACTTC. This encodes CASRLAGVWETQYF.

The sample holds a few counts of this clonotype. This chain links TRBV12-3 or TRBV12-4 with TRBJ2-7, with 9 bases aligning to TRBD1. The CDR3 covers 15 residues. The V segment lost 6 bases and the J segment 4 bases; nucleotides outside the gene matches: 10. The CDR3 loop reads CASSSGQGRQYEQYF. CDR3 coding DNA: TGTGCCAGCAGCTCCGGACAGGGGAGACAGTACGAGCAGTACTTC.

This clonotype was seen repeatedly, ten times or more. V and J are TRBV4-3 and TRBJ1-6; D is uncertain. Looked up from germline, CDR1 is LGHNA and CDR2 is YSLEER. The V end lost 0 bases, the J end lost 11 bases, and 11 bases lay between the germline ends. CDR3 length: 14 residues. The CDR3 sequence is CASSQDLRQTPLHF. CDR3 in DNA: TGCGCCAGCAGCCAAGACTTGAGGCAGACACCCCTCCACTTT.